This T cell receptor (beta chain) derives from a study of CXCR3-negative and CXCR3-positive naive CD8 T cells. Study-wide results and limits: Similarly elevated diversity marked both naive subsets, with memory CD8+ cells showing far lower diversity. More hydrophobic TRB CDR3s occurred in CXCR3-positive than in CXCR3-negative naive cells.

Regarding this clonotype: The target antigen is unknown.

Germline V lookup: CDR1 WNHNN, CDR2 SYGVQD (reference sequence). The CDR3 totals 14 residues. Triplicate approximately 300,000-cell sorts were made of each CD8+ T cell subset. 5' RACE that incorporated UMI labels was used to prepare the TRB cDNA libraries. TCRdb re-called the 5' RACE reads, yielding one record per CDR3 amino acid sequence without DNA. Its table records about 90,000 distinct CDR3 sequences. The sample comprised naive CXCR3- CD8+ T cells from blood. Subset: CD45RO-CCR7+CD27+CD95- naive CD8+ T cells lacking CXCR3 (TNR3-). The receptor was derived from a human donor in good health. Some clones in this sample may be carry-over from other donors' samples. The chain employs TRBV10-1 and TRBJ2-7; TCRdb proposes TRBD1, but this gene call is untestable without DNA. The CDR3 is CASSFDRAAYEQYF.